This TCR beta chain was captured in a study of blood T cell repertoires in COVID-19. Study context: The samples span acute and convalescent COVID-19 from the United States, Italy and Spain.

CDR3 length: 15 amino acids. V was trimmed by 0 bases and J by 1 base, leaving 9 bases between them. CDR1 and CDR2 (germline): SGHRS, YFSETQ. Clones were read by immunoSEQ multiplex PCR, and TCRdb kept only the in-frame ones, dropping some. The table includes about 350,000 clones, roughly 87% detected once. This clone was observed once. J is TRBJ2-3 and V is TRBV5-1; D not resolved. The TCR was taken from a man aged 25-45 years with COVID-19, enrolled during active disease. Sequenced input: peripheral blood. The DNA for the CDR3 is TGCGCCAGCAGCTTGGGGCCGCTGGGCACAGATACGCAGTATTTT. Its protein is CASSLGPLGTDTQYF. Drawing the rest from reference TRBV5-1 and TRBJ2-3, the complete variable domain is KAGVTQTPRYLIKTRGQQVTLSCSPISGHRSVSWYQQTPGQGLQFLFEYFSETQRNKGNFPGRFSGRQFSNSRSEMNVSTLELGDSALYLCASSLGPLGTDTQYFGPGTRLTVL.